The sequence of this TCR beta chain was determined in a study of human T cells and chemical hapten exposure. Each CDR3 protein is one row after TCRdb ran MiXCR on the RACE reads. The table lists 87,000 or so distinct CDR3 sequences, roughly a tenth of them singletons. The table lists this clonotype with many counts. As for time point: pre-sensitization, week 0. This sample's treatment: therapeutic diphenylcyclopropenone sensitization with weekly scalp DPC. The CDR3 runs 13 residues. V lost 5 bases, J lost 7 bases, and 5 bases stayed unmatched. CDR1 DFQATT and CDR2 SNEGSKA come from the germline V gene (reference sequence).

V and J are TRBV20-1 and TRBJ2-4; 10 nucleotides line up with TRBD1. The clonotype was recovered from a woman in her 40s with alopecia areata. Some clones in this sample may be carry-over from other donors' samples. The sequencing used whole blood, collected in connection with sensitization to the hapten diphenylcyclopropenone (DPC). CDR3 protein: CSAYGTGENIQYF. The CDR3, as DNA: TGCAGTGCTTACGGGACAGGGGAGAACATTCAGTACTTC.